Listed here are 18 T cell receptor beta chains from one sample, sequenced in a study of cytomegalovirus exposure and HLA in healthy donors. A multiplex PCR was run with 60 Vbeta primers and 13 Jbeta primers. Data came from immunoSEQ multiplex PCR; TCRdb stores just in-frame clones and leaves some out. The sample consists of roughly 190,000 clones, over 60% of them appearing once. The sequenced sample was PBMCs. The receptors stem from a woman aged 45-65 years in good health and CMV-seronegative.

This clone was observed a handful of times. V is TRBV29-1 and J is TRBJ2-2, with a tentative D call TRBD1 (6 bases). CDR3 size: 16 residues. CDR1 and CDR2 from the germline V gene are SQVTM and ANQGSEA. V dropped 4 bases and J dropped 1 base, with 16 bases sitting between them. CDR3: CSVVTPGTKNTGELFF. CDR3 DNA sequence: TGCAGCGTTGTAACTCCCGGGACAAAGAACACCGGGGAGCTGTTTTTT.

For the CDR3, the DNA is TGTGCCAGTAGTAGGAGGGATGAGCAGTTCTTC. It codes for CASSRRDEQFF. The rearrangement uses TRBV19 and TRBJ2-1, with D possibly matching TRBD2 (6 bases). CDR1 and CDR2 from the germline V gene are LNHDA and SQIVND (reference sequence). This CDR3 is 11 amino acids long. Trimming pared 4 bases from V and 8 bases from J, leaving 6 bases between.

The chain links TRBV28 to TRBJ2-6; 7 bases map to TRBD1. The CDR3 length is 18 residues. With V trimmed by 6 bases and J by 3 bases, 14 bases remained unmatched. CDR1 is MDHEN and CDR2 is SYDVKM in the germline V gene. DNA for the CDR3: TGTGCCAGCAGCCCTCGAACGGGACAGCGCGATGGGGCCAACGTCCTGACTTTC. This gives the protein CASSPRTGQRDGANVLTF.

This chain's CDR3 is CASSLDGPYSGANVLTF. The CDR3 DNA follows: TGCGCCAGCAGCTTGGACGGTCCTTACTCTGGGGCCAACGTCCTGACTTTC. The rearrangement links TRBV5-1 to TRBJ2-6; D gene ambiguous. This CDR3 region has 17 residues. CDR1 SGHRS and CDR2 YFSETQ come from the germline V gene. Trimming took off 0 bases at V and 0 bases at J, with 10 bases between the two ends.

This clone occurred once. This rearrangement joins TRBV13 to TRBJ1-2; 7 positions agree with TRBD1. The V and J ends lost 5 bases and 4 bases, in that order; junction bases with no gene match: 13. Germline V gene data show CDR1 as PRHDT and CDR2 as FYEKMQ (reference sequence). CDR3 length: 16 residues. DNA for the CDR3: TGTGCCAGCAGCCGAACTAGGGACAGAATAACCTATGGCTACACCTTC. It translates to CASSRTRDRITYGYTF.

V usage is TRBV4-3 and J usage is TRBJ2-1; TRBD1 might be the D (6 bases). There are 14 residues in the CDR3. The germline V gene encodes CDR1 LGHNA and CDR2 YSLEER. V dropped 4 bases and J dropped 4 bases, with 11 bases sitting between them. CDR3 sequence reads: CASSPGTQYNEQFF. The CDR3 DNA reads TGCGCCAGCAGCCCCGGGACACAATACAATGAGCAGTTCTTC.

The chain is built from TRBV5-6 and TRBJ1-2, with D tentatively TRBD1 (6 bases). The CDR3 consists of 15 residues. V was cut by 5 bases and J by 8 bases, with 22 bases left in between. In germline, CDR1 is SGHDT, CDR2 YYEEEE. The CDR3 spells CASRLDLQGLGGYTF. For the CDR3, the DNA is TGTGCCAGCAGGCTCGACCTACAGGGTTTAGGCGGCTACACCTTC.

The chain recombines TRBV25-1 with TRBJ2-1; TRBD1 agrees at 9 bases. This CDR3 region has 17 residues. Per the germline V gene, CDR1 is MGHDK and CDR2 is SYGVNS. V was pared by 5 bases and J by 9 bases, with 17 bases of the junction left unmatched. Here the CDR3 reads CASSWAWVGTGRSEQFF. As DNA, the CDR3 is TGTGCCAGCAGTTGGGCCTGGGTAGGGACAGGGCGCAGTGAGCAGTTCTTC.

The V and J genes are TRBV7-2 and TRBJ2-7; D not resolved. The germline gives CDR1 SGHTA, CDR2 FQGNSA. This CDR3 is 15 amino acids long. V shed 1 base and J shed 0 bases, with 10 bases lying between them. The CDR3: CASSLEWASSYEQYF. The CDR3 DNA follows: TGTGCCAGCAGCTTAGAGTGGGCCAGCTCCTACGAGCAGTACTTC. Looking up the rest from reference TRBV7-2 and TRBJ2-7 gives the full variable domain: GAGVSQSPSNKVTEKGKDVELRCDPISGHTALYWYRQSLGQGLEFLIYFQGNSAPDKSGLPSDRFSAERTGGSVSTLTIQRTQQEDSAVYLCASSLEWASSYEQYFGPGTRLTVT.

This chain uses TRBV14 with TRBJ1-1, with 7 positions matching TRBD1. The CDR3 is made up of 15 amino acids. Trimming took 1 base from V and 4 from J; bases not matched to a gene: 6. Germline CDR1 and CDR2: SGHDN and FVKESK. The CDR3 protein is CASSQVPGGSTEAFF. For the CDR3, the DNA is TGTGCCAGCAGCCAAGTCCCAGGGGGGAGCACTGAAGCTTTCTTT.

This clone was recorded a few times. The chain has TRBV9 and TRBJ2-5, with 12 bases matching TRBD2. Germline V CDR1 and CDR2: SGDLS, YYNGEE. Unmatched junction bases numbered 3, after V lost 0 bases and J lost 0 bases. This CDR3 region has 17 residues. As DNA, the CDR3 is TGTGCCAGCAGCGTAGGGCTAGCGGGGGGGAACCAAGAGACCCAGTACTTC. Translated, it gives CASSVGLAGGNQETQYF.

The chain carries TRBV2 and TRBJ2-2, with 12 bases matching TRBD1. Trimming at V came to 0 bases and at J to 4 bases, leaving 15 bases not matched to a gene. The CDR3 consists of 21 residues. Germline CDR1 reads SNHLY; CDR2 reads FYNNEI. CDR3 bases: TGTGCCAGCAGTGAAGCTGGGTGGGGGACAGGGGGCCGGCTGGGCACCGGGGAGCTGTTTTTT. It codes for CASSEAGWGTGGRLGTGELFF.

The rearrangement links TRBV10-2 to TRBJ2-7, with D possibly matching TRBD1 (5 bases). This CDR3 has 14 residues. V shed 6 bases and J shed 2 bases, with 14 bases lying between them. Germline CDR1 and CDR2: WSHSY and SAAADI. As DNA, the CDR3 is TGCGCCAGCAGAGCCGACAGTTTTCCCTACGAGCAGTACTTC. It specifies CASRADSFPYEQYF.

As DNA, the CDR3 is TGTGCCAGCAGCCGAGGGACAGGGAGGGGTGAAAAACTGTTTTTT. Residues: CASSRGTGRGEKLFF. This sequence joins TRBV7-9 and TRBJ1-4; 9 bases align to TRBD1. Germline V CDR1 and CDR2: SEHNR, FQNEAQ (reference sequence). The CDR3 sequence is 15 residues long. Losses at the gene ends were 5 bases for V and 7 bases for J; bases not matched to a gene: 8.

This clone was observed a handful of times. The genes are TRBV10-2 and TRBJ2-3, with TRBD1 identical over 9 bases. Unmatched junction bases numbered 2, after V lost 2 bases and J lost 2 bases. The CDR3 has 15 residues. Per the germline V gene, CDR1 is WSHSY and CDR2 is SAAADI. The CDR3 here is CASSERTGVTDTQYF. CDR3 DNA: TGCGCCAGCAGTGAGCGGACAGGGGTCACAGATACGCAGTATTTT.

This chain joins TRBV19 and TRBJ2-3; 9 bases are a match to TRBD1. Unmatched junction bases numbered 8, after V lost 4 bases and J lost 0 bases. Germline CDR1 and CDR2: LNHDA and SQIVND (reference sequence). The CDR3 contains 17 residues. The CDR3 DNA is TGTGCCAGTAGTACGGGACAGGGCAAACGAAGCACAGATACGCAGTATTTT. This encodes CASSTGQGKRSTDTQYF.

The V and J genes are TRBV15 and TRBJ2-5, with 8 bases fitting TRBD2. The CDR3 length is 13 residues. The germline CDR1 and CDR2 sequences are LNHNV and YYDKDF (reference sequence). Losses at the gene ends were 8 bases for V and 3 bases for J; bases not matched to a gene: 5. CDR3 coding DNA: TGTGCCACCTCGACTAGCGAAAAAGAGACCCAGTACTTC. Amino acid sequence: CATSTSEKETQYF.

This rearrangement joins TRBV7-9 to TRBJ1-5; 11 nucleotides match TRBD1. The CDR3 has 15 amino acids. Germline V gene data show CDR1 as SEHNR and CDR2 as FQNEAQ (reference sequence). The V and J ends lost 4 bases and 6 bases, in that order; junction bases with no gene match: 5. The CDR3 nucleotides read TGTGCCAGCAGCTCGGGACAGGGGGGAAGTCAGCCCCAGCATTTT. It encodes CASSSGQGGSQPQHF.